This T cell receptor (beta chain) was recovered during a study of high-grade serous ovarian cancer treatment subgroups. V shed 4 bases and J shed 9 bases, with 17 bases lying between them. This CDR3 comprises 14 residues. Germline lookup yields CDR1 SGDLS and CDR2 YYNGEE. Concerning this clone: The antigen remains unidentified.

Study results and limitations: The analyses considered CDR3 and ignored CDR1 and CDR2.

The tumor samples were collected prior to definitive surgery or chemotherapy. Assay: immunoSEQ multiplex PCR; the TCRdb copy retains only in-frame clones and omits some. The sample lists thousands of clones; roughly 67% were seen once. The TCR sequence derives from a human donor with high-grade serous ovarian cancer. Material: tumor tissue. The chain has TRBV9 and TRBJ1-5, with unresolved D. The CDR3 coding sequence is TGTGCCAGCAGCTATACAAAGACTATCATGCCCCAGCATTTT. The encoded protein is CASSYTKTIMPQHF.